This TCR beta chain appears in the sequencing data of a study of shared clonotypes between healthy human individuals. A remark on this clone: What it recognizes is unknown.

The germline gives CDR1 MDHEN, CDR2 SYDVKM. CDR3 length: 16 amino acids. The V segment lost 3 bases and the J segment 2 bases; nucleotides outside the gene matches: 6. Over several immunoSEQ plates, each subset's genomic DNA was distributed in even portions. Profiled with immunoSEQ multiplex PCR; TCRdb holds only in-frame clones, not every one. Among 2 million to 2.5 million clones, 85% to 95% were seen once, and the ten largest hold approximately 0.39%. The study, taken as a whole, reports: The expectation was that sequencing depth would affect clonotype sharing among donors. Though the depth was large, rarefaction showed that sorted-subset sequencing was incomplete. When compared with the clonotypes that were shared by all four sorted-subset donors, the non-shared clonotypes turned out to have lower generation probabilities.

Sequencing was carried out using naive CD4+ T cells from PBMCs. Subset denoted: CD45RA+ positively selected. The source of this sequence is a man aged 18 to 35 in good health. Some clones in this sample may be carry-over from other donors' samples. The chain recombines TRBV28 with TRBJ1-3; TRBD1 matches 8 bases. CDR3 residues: CASSFLTGEAGNTIYF. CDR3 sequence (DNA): TGTGCCAGCAGTTTCTTGACAGGGGAAGCTGGAAACACCATATATTTT.